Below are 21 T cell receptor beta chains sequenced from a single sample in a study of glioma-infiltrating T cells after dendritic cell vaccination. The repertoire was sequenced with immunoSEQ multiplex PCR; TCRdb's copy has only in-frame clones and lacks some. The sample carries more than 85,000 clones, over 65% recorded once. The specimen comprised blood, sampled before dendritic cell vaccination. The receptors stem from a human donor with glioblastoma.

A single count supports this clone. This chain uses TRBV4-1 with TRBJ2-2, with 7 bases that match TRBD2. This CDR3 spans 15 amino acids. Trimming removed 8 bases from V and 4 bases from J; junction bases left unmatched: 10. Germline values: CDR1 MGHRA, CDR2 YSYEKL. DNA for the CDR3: TGCGCCAGCCGGGTTGGGCTAGCGGTCACCGGGGAGCTGTTTTTT. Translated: CASRVGLAVTGELFF.

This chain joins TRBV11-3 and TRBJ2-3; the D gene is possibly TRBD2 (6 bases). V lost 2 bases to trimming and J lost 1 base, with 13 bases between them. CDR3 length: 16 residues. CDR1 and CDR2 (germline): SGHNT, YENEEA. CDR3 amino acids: CASSLRRAPRTDTQYF. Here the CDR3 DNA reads TGTGCCAGCAGCTTAAGGAGGGCACCGCGCACAGATACGCAGTATTTT.

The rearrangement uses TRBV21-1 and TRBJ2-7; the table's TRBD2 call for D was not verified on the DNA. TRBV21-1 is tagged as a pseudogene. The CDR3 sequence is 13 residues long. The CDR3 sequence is CASSKEAPYEQYF. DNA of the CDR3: TGTGCCAGCAGCAAAGAAGCCCCCTACGAGCAGTACTTC.

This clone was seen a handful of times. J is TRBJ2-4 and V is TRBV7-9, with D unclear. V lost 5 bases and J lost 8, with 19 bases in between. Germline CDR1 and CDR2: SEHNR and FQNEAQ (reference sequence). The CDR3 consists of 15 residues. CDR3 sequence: CASSRLGGPVDIQYF. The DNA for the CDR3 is TGTGCCAGCAGCAGACTCGGCGGCCCGGTTGACATTCAGTACTTC.

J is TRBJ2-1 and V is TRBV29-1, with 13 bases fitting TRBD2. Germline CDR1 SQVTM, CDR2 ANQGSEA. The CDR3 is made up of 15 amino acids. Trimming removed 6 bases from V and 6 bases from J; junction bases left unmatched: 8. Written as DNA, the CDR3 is TGCAGCGTACCCAAACTAGCGGGAGGGAGCAATGAGCAGTTCTTC. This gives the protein CSVPKLAGGSNEQFF.

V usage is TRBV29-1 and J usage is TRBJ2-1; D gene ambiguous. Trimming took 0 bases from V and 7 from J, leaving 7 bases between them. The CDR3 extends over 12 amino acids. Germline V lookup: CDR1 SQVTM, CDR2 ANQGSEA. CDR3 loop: CSVEEMTNEQFF. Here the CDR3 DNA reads TGCAGCGTTGAAGAAATGACAAATGAGCAGTTCTTC.

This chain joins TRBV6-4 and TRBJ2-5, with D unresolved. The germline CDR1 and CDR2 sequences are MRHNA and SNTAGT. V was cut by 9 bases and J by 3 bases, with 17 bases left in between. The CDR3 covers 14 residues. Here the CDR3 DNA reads TGTGCCAGTGAGACACCCAAAGTCGAAGAGACCCAGTACTTC. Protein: CASETPKVEETQYF.

The CDR3 region is CASTHAREGYEQYF. DNA for the CDR3: TGTGCCAGCACCCACGCCCGGGAGGGGTACGAGCAGTACTTC. The chain employs TRBV27 and TRBJ2-7; TRBD2 agrees at 8 bases. With 7 bases clipped from V and 4 bases from J, the junction kept 9 bases outside the gene matches. This CDR3 has 14 amino acids. Germline V gene sequence: CDR1 MNHEY, CDR2 SMNVEV (reference sequence).

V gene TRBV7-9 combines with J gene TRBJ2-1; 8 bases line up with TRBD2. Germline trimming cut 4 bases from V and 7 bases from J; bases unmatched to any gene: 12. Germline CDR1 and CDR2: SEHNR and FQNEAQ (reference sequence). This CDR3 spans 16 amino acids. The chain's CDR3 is CASSSTGTRVENEQFF. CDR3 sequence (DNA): TGTGCCAGCAGCTCAACCGGGACTAGAGTAGAGAATGAGCAGTTCTTC.

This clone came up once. The chain's CDR3 is CASSLANRDTSRTLHF. DNA for the CDR3: TGTGCCAGCAGCTTGGCCAACCGGGACACCTCTCGGACCCTCCACTTT. The V call is TRBV5-6, the J call TRBJ1-6; tentatively, D is TRBD1 (6 bases). CDR1 and CDR2 from the germline V gene are SGHDT and YYEEEE. The CDR3 extends over 16 amino acids. V gave up 0 bases and J gave up 14 bases, with 21 bases separating them.

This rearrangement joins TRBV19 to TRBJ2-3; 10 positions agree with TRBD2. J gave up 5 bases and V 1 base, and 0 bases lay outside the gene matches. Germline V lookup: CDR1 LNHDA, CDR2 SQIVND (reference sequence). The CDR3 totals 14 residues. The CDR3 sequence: CASSIASGGDTQYF. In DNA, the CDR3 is TGTGCCAGTAGTATAGCTAGCGGGGGAGATACGCAGTATTTT. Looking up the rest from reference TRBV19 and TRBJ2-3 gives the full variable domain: DGGITQSPKYLFRKEGQNVTLSCEQNLNHDAMYWYRQDPGQGLRLIYYSQIVNDFQKGDIAEGYSVSREKKESFPLTVTSAQKNPTAFYLCASSIASGGDTQYFGPGTRLTVL.

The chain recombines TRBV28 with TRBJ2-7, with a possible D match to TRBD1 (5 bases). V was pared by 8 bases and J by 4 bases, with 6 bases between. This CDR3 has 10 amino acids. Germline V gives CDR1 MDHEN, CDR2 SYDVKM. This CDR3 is CASGAYEQYF. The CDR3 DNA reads TGTGCCAGCGGGGCTTACGAGCAGTACTTC.

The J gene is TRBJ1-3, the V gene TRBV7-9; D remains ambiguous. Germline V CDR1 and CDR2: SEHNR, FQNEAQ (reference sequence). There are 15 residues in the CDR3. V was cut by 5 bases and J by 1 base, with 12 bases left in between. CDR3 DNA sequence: TGTGCCAGCAGCCCCCCGGGTCTGTCTGGAAACACCATATATTTT. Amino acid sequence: CASSPPGLSGNTIYF. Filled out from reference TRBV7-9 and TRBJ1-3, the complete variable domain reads DTGVSQNPRHKITKRGQNVTFRCDPISEHNRLYWYRQTLGQGPEFLTYFQNEAQLEKSRLLSDRFSAERPKGSFSTLEIQRTEQGDSAMYLCASSPPGLSGNTIYFGEGSWLTVV.

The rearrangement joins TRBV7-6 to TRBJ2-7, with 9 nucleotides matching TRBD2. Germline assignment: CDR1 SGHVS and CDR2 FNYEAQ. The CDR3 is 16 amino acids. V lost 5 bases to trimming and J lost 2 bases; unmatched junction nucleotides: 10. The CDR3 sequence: CASSPRIAGAAYEQYF. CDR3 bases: TGTGCCAGCAGCCCCCGGATAGCGGGAGCCGCCTACGAGCAGTACTTC.

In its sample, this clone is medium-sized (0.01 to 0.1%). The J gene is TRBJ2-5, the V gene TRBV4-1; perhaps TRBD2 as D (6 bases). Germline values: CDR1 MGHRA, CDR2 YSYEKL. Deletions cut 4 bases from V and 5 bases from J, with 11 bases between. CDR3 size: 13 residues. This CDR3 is CASSPPGSETQYF. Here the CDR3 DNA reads TGCGCCAGCAGCCCCCCCGGGAGTGAGACCCAGTACTTC.

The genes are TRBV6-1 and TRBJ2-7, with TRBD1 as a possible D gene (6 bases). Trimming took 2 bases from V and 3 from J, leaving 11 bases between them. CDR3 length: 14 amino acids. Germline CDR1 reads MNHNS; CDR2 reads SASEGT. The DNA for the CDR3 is TGTGCCAGCAGTGAAAGGGTAGGGGGCTACGAGCAGTACTTC. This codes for CASSERVGGYEQYF.

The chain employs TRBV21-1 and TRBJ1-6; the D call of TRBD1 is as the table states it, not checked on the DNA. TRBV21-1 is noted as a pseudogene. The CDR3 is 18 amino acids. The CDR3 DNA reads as TGTGCCAGCAGCAAAGAGCCCAGGGGAGCCCCCTATAATTCACCCCTCCACTTT. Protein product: CASSKEPRGAPYNSPLHF.

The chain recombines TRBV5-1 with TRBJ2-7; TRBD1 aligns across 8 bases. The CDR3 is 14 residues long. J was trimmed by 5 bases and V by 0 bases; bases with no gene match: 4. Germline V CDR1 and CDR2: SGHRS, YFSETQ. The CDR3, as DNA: TGCGCCAGCAGCTTGGAGGGCAGGGGGCACGAGCAGTACTTC. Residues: CASSLEGRGHEQYF.

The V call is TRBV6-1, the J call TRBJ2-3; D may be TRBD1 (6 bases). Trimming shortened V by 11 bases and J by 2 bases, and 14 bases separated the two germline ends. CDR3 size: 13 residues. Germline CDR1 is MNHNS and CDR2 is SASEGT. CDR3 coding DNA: TGTGCCGGGGCCGGGACATACACAGATACGCAGTATTTT. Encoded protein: CAGAGTYTDTQYF.

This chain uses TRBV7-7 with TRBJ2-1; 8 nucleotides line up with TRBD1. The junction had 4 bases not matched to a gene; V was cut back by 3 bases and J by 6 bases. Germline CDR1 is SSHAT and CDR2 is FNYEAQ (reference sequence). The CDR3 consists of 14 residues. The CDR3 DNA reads TGTGCCAGCAGCTTCGGACAGGGCGGCAATGAGCAGTTCTTC. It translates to CASSFGQGGNEQFF. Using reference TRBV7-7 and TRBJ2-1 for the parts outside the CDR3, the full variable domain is GAGVSQSPRYKVTKRGQDVTLRCDPISSHATLYWYQQALGQGPEFLTYFNYEAQPDKSGLPSDRFSAERPEGSISTLTIQRTEQRDSAMYRCASSFGQGGNEQFFGPGTRLTVL.

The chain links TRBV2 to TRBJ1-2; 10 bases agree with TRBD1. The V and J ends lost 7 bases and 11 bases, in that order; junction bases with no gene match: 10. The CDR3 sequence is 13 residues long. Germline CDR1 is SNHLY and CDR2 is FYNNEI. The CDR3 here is CASNPRDRGRYTF. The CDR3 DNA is TGTGCCAGCAACCCAAGAGACAGGGGGCGGTACACCTTC.